This T cell receptor beta chain was sequenced for a study of blood T cells in healthy people across ages. A second PCR, run for roughly 7 to 12 cycles, used a sample-barcoded 5' primer plus a J-beta primer mix. Paired-end reads containing CDR3 totaled no fewer than 2.5 million for each sample. TCRdb itself ran the 5' RACE reads through MiXCR, one entry per CDR3 protein. The repertoire includes 1.5 million to 2 million distinct CDR3 sequences, around 50% of them detected once, and roughly 2.1% sits in the top ten. Each donor's blood draw was approximately 10 milliliters of peripheral blood. The CDR3 is 14 residues long. CDR1 and CDR2 (germline): MNHEY, SMNVEV (reference sequence).

The TCR sequence derives from a woman in her thirties or forties in good health. The rearrangement uses TRBV27 and TRBJ2-7; TRBD1 matches 7 bases. Matching the DNA end better, TRBJ2-4 makes the J call doubtful. Input material: blood. As DNA, the CDR3 is TGTGCCAGCAGTACTACCAACAGGGGAAACATTCAGTACTTC. Its translation: CASSTTNRGNIQYF.